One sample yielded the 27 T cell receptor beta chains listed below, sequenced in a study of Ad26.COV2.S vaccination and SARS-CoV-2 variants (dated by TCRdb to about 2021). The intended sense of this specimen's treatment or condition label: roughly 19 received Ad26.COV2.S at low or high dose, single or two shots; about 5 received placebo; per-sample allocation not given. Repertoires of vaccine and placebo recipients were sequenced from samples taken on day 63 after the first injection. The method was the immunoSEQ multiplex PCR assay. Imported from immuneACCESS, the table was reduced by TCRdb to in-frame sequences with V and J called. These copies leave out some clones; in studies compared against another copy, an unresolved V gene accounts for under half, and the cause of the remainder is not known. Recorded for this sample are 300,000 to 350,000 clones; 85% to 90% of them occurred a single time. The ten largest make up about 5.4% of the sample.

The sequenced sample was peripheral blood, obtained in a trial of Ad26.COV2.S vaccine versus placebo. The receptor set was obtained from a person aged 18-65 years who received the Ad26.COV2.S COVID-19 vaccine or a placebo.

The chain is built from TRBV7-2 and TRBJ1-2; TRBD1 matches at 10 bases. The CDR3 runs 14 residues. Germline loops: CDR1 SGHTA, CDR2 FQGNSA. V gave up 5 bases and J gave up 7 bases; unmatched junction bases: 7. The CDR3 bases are TGTGCCAGCAGCATGGACAGGGGGACTTTTGGCTACACCTTC. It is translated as CASSMDRGTFGYTF.

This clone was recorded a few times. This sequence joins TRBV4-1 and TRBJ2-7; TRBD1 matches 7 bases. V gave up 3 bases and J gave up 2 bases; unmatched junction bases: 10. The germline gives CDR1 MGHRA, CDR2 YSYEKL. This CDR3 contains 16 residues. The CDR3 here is CASSHGLGTGAYEQYF. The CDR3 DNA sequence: TGCGCCAGCAGCCACGGACTGGGTACAGGGGCCTACGAGCAGTACTTC.

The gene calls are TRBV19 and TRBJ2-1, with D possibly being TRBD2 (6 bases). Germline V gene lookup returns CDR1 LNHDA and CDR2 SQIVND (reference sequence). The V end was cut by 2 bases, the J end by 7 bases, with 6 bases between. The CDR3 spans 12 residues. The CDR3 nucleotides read TGTGCCAGTAGTATACGGGGGAATGAGCAGTTCTTC. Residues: CASSIRGNEQFF.

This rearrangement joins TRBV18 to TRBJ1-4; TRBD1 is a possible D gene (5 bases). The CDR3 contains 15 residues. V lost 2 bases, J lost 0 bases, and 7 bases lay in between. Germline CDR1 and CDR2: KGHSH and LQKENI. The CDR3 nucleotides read TGTGCCAGCTCACCAGGGGCAGCAACTAATGAAAAACTGTTTTTT. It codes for CASSPGAATNEKLFF. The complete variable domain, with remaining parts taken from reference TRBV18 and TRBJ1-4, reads NAGVMQNPRHLVRRRGQEARLRCSPMKGHSHVYWYRQLPEEGLKFMVYLQKENIIDESGMPKERFSAEFPKEGPSILRIQQVVRGDSAAYFCASSPGAATNEKLFFGSGTQLSVL.

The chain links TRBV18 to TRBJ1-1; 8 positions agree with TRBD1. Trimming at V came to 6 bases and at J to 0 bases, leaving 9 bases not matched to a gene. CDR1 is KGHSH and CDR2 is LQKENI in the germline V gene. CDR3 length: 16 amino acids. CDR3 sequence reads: CASSAGQGRMNTEAFF. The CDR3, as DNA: TGTGCCAGCTCGGCCGGACAGGGACGGATGAACACTGAAGCTTTCTTT.

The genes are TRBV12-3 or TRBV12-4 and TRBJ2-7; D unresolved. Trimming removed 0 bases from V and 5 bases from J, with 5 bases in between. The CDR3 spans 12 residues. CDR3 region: CASSLAVHEQYF. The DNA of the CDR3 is TGTGCCAGCAGTTTAGCGGTCCACGAGCAGTACTTC.

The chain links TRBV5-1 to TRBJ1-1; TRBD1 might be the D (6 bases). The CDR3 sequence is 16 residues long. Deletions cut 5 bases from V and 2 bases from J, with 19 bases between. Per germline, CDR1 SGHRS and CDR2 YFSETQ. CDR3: CASRLGGGQINTEAFF. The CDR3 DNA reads TGCGCCAGCAGACTTGGGGGAGGACAGATTAACACTGAAGCTTTCTTT. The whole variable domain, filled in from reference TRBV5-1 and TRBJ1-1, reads KAGVTQTPRYLIKTRGQQVTLSCSPISGHRSVSWYQQTPGQGLQFLFEYFSETQRNKGNFPGRFSGRQFSNSRSEMNVSTLELGDSALYLCASRLGGGQINTEAFFGQGTRLTVV.

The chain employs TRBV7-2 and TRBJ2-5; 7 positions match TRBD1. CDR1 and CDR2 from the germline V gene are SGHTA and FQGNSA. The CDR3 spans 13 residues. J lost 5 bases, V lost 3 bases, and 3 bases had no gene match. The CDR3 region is CASSFRQGETQYF. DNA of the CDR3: TGTGCCAGCAGCTTCAGACAGGGCGAGACCCAGTACTTC. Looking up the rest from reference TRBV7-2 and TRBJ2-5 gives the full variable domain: GAGVSQSPSNKVTEKGKDVELRCDPISGHTALYWYRQSLGQGLEFLIYFQGNSAPDKSGLPSDRFSAERTGGSVSTLTIQRTQQEDSAVYLCASSFRQGETQYFGPGTRLLVL.

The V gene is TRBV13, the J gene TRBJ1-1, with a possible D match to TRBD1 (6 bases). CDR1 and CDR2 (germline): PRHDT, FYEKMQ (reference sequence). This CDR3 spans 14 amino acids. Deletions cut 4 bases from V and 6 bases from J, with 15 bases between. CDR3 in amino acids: CASSSAGAIAEAFF. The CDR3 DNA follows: TGTGCCAGCAGCTCGGCGGGGGCAATCGCTGAAGCTTTCTTT. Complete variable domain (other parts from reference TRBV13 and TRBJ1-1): AAGVIQSPRHLIKEKRETATLKCYPIPRHDTVYWYQQGPGQDPQFLISFYEKMQSDKGSIPDRFSAQQFSDYHSELNMSSLELGDSALYFCASSSAGAIAEAFFGQGTRLTVV.

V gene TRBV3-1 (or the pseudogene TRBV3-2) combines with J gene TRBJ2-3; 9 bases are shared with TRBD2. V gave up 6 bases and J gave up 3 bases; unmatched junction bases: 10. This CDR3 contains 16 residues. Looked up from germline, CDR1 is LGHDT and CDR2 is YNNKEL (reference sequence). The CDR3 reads CASSRGSGSLTDTQYF. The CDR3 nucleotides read TGTGCCAGCAGTCGCGGTAGCGGGAGCTTGACAGATACGCAGTATTTT.

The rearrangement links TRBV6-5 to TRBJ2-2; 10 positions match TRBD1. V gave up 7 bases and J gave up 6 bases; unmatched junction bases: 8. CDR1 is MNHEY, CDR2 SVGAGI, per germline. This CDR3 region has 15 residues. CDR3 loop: CASTRQGAIAGELFF. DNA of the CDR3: TGTGCCAGCACTAGACAGGGGGCGATTGCCGGGGAGCTGTTTTTT.

CDR3 nucleotide sequence: TGTGCCAGCAACCCCAGTCCTTGGTGGGGAGATACGCAGTATTTT. Translation: CASNPSPWWGDTQYF. The rearrangement uses TRBV7-2 and TRBJ2-3; D is uncertain. From germline, CDR1 is SGHTA and CDR2 FQGNSA. The CDR3 contains 15 residues. The V gene lost 7 bases and the J gene lost 5 bases, with 19 bases spanning the gap.

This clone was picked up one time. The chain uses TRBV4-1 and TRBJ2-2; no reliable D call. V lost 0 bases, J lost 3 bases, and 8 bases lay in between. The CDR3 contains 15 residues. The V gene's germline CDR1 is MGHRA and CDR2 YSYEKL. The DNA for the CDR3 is TGCGCCAGCAGCCAAGAAACAACTTACACCGGGGAGCTGTTTTTT. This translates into CASSQETTYTGELFF.

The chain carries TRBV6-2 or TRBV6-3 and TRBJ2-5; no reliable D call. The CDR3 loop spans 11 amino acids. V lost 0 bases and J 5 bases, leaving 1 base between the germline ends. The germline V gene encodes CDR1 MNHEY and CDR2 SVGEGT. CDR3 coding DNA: TGTGCCAGCAGTTACTCGGAGACCCAGTACTTC. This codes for CASSYSETQYF.

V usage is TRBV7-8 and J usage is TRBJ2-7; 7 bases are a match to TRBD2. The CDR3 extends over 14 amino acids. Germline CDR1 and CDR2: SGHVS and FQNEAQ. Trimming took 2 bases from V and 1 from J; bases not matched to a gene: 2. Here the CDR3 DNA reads TGTGCCAGCAGCTTATGGGGAGGGTCCTACGAGCAGTACGTC. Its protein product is CASSLWGGSYEQYV.

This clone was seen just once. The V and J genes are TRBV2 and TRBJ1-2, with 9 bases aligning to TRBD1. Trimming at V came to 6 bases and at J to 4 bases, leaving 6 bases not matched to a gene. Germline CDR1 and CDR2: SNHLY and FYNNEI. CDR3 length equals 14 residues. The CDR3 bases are TGTGCCAGCAGCACCGGGACAGGGATCTATGGCTACACCTTC. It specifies CASSTGTGIYGYTF.

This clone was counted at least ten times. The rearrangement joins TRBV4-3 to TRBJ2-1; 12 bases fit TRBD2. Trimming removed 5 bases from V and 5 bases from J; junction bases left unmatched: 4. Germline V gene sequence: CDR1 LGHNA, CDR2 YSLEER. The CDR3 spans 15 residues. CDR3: CASSTWTSGDNEQFF. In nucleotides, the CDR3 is TGCGCCAGCAGCACATGGACTAGCGGGGACAATGAGCAGTTCTTC.

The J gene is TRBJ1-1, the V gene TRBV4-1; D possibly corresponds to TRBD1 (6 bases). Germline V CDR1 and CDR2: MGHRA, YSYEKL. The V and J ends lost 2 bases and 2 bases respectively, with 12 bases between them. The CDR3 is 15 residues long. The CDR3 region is CASSQTGGGNTEAFF. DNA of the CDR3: TGCGCCAGCAGCCAAACGGGAGGGGGAAACACTGAAGCTTTCTTT.

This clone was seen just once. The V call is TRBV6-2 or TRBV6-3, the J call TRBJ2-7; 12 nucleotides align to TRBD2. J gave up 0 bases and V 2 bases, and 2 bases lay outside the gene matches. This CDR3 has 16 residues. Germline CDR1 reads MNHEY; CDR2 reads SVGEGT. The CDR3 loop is CASSYGLAGYSYEQYF. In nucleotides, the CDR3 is TGTGCCAGCAGTTACGGACTAGCGGGGTACTCCTACGAGCAGTACTTC.

CDR3 in DNA: TGTGCCACCTACTCGGGGGGCACTGAAGCTTTCTTT. Amino acids: CATYSGGTEAFF. The rearrangement joins TRBV12-3 or TRBV12-4 to TRBJ1-1; TRBD1 is a possible D gene (5 bases). The CDR3 sequence is 12 residues long. V was cut by 10 bases and J by 4 bases, with 13 bases left in between.

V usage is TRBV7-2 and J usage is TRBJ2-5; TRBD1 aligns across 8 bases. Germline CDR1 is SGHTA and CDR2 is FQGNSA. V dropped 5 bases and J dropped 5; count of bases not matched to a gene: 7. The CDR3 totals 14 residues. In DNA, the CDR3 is TGTGCCAGCAGCCTGAGCAGGGGGCAGGAGACCCAGTACTTC. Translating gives CASSLSRGQETQYF.

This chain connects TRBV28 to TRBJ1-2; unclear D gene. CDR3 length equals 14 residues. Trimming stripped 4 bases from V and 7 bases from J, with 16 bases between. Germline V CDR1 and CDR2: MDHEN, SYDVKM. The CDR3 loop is CASSSQAAGVGYTF. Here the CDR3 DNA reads TGTGCCAGCAGTTCTCAGGCAGCCGGGGTTGGCTACACCTTC.

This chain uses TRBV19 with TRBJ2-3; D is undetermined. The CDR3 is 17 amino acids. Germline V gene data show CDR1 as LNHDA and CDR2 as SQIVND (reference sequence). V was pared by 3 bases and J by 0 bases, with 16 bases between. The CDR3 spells CASSIDGSLSSTDTQYF. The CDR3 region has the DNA TGTGCCAGTAGTATTGATGGCTCCTTATCTAGCACAGATACGCAGTATTTT.

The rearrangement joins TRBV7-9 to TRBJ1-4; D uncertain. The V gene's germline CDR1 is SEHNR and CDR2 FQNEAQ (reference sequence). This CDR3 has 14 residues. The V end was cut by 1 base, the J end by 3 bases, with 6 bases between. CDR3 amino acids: CASSLDVANEKLFF. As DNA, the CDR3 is TGTGCCAGCAGCTTAGATGTTGCTAATGAAAAACTGTTTTTT.

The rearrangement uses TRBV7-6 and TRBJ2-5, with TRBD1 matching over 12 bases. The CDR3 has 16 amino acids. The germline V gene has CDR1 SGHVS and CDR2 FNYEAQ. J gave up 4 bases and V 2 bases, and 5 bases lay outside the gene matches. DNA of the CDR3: TGTGCCAGCAGCTTACGGGACAGGGGGCGACGAGAGACCCAGTACTTC. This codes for CASSLRDRGRRETQYF.

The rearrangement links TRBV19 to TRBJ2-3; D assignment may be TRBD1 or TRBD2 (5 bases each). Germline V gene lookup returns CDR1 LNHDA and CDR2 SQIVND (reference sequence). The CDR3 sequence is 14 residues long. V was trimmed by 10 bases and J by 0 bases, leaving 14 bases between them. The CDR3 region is CAIPPGPSTDTQYF. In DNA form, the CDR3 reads TGTGCCATCCCCCCGGGGCCTAGCACAGATACGCAGTATTTT.

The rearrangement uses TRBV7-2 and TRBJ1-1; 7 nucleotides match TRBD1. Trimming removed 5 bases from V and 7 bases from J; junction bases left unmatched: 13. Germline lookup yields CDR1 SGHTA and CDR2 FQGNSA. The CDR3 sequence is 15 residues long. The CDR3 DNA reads TGTGCCAGCAGCGAAATACTACCGGGACAGATTGAAGCTTTCTTT. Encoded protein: CASSEILPGQIEAFF.